The next 9 T cell receptor beta chains were all read from a single sample in a study of human thymus T cells. Data came from immunoSEQ multiplex PCR; TCRdb stores just in-frame clones and leaves some out. The sample has about 43,000 clones; more than 85% are singletons. Input material: blood. The receptor source for this set is a girl less than two years old with a congenital heart defect but otherwise immunologically healthy.

The chain's CDR3 is CASSKAVTGALNTF. The CDR3, as DNA: TGTGCCAGCAGCAAGGCCGTGACAGGGGCCTTGAACACCTTC. The V call is TRBV21-1, the J call TRBJ1-2; the table names TRBD1, a call not compared with the DNA. TRBV21-1 is noted as a pseudogene. The CDR3 contains 14 residues.

The chain couples TRBV4-2 to TRBJ2-7; D perhaps matches TRBD1 (5 bases). The V end was cut by 0 bases, the J end by 0 bases, with 9 bases between. The CDR3 consists of 15 residues. Germline V gene lookup returns CDR1 LGHNA and CDR2 YNFKEQ. In DNA, the CDR3 is TGTGCCAGCAGCCAAGAAAGGGGAAGCTCCTACGAGCAGTACTTC. Residues: CASSQERGSSYEQYF.

The CDR3 loop reads CASSLETGGYGYTF. DNA of the CDR3: TGTGCCAGCAGCTTAGAGACAGGGGGCTATGGCTACACCTTC. The chain carries TRBV7-3 and TRBJ1-2, with 9 bases fitting TRBD1. Per the germline V gene, CDR1 is SGHTA and CDR2 is FQGTGA. The CDR3 is 14 amino acids. Losses at the gene ends were 2 bases for V and 4 bases for J; bases not matched to a gene: 2.

The rearrangement links TRBV9 to TRBJ2-7; 9 nucleotides line up with TRBD2. This CDR3 has 16 amino acids. Per the germline V gene, CDR1 is SGDLS and CDR2 is YYNGEE. The ends lost 4 bases at V and 2 bases at J; junction bases unmatched: 10. In DNA, the CDR3 is TGTGCCAGCAGCCCACCGGGGGTAGCGGGGGCCTACGAGCAGTACTTC. It codes for CASSPPGVAGAYEQYF.

The chain combines TRBV6-4 with TRBJ2-3, with TRBD2 matching 11 bases. In germline, CDR1 is MRHNA, CDR2 SNTAGT. The CDR3 consists of 15 residues. The trim removed 8 bases at V and 0 bases at J, leaving 4 bases unmatched. CDR3 bases: TGTGCCAGCTCCCGGACTAGCGGGAGCACAGATACGCAGTATTTT. Translating gives CASSRTSGSTDTQYF.

The chain combines TRBV6-5 with TRBJ1-1; D unclear. The CDR3 length is 16 residues. The V gene lost 3 bases and the J gene lost 2 bases, with 16 bases spanning the gap. In germline, CDR1 is MNHEY, CDR2 SVGAGI. CDR3 protein: CASSYSPYRANTEAFF. The CDR3, as DNA: TGTGCCAGCAGTTATTCCCCCTACCGGGCCAACACTGAAGCTTTCTTT.

The chain joins TRBV7-6 to TRBJ2-7; tentative D call: TRBD1 (6 bases). CDR3 size: 18 residues. Trimming cost V 5 bases and J 1 base, with 24 bases left between them. Per germline, CDR1 SGHVS and CDR2 FNYEAQ. The CDR3 DNA follows: TGTGCCAGCAGCCCGAGGACGCCGGGACACCCAAGGTCCTACGAGCAGTACTTC. It specifies CASSPRTPGHPRSYEQYF.

The chain combines TRBV18 with TRBJ2-3; 9 nucleotides line up with TRBD1. V trimming: 0 bases; J trimming: 4 bases; junction bases outside the gene matches: 8. The CDR3 is 17 amino acids. Germline V CDR1 and CDR2: KGHSH, LQKENI. The CDR3 nucleotides read TGTGCCAGCTCACCACCAAGACAGGGGGTGGGTCCAGATACGCAGTATTTT. Translated: CASSPPRQGVGPDTQYF.

The chain carries TRBV28 and TRBJ2-7, with 8 bases that match TRBD1. The CDR3 covers 15 residues. V trimming: 5 bases; J trimming: 2 bases; junction bases outside the gene matches: 8. Germline lookup yields CDR1 MDHEN and CDR2 SYDVKM. CDR3 DNA sequence: TGTGCCAGCAGTCGACCGACAGGGGCCCCCTACGAGCAGTACTTC. It translates to CASSRPTGAPYEQYF.